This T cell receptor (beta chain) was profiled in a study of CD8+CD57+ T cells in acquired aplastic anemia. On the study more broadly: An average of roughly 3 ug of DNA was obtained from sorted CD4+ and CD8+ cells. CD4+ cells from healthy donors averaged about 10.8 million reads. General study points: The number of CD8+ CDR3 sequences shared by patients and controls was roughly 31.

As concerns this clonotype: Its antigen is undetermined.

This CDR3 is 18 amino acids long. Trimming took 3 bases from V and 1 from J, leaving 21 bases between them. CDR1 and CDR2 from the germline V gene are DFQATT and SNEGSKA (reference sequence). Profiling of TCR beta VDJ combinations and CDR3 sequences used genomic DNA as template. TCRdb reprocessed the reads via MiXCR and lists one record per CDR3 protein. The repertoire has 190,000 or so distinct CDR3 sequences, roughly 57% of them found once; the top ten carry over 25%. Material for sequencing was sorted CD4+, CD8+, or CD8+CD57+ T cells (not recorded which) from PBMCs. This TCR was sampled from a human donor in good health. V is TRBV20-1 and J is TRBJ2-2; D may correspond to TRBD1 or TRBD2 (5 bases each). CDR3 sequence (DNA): TGCAGTGCTAGGGGGACCGGGATGCAAGTGGGGAACACCGGGGAGCTGTTTTTT. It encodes CSARGTGMQVGNTGELFF.